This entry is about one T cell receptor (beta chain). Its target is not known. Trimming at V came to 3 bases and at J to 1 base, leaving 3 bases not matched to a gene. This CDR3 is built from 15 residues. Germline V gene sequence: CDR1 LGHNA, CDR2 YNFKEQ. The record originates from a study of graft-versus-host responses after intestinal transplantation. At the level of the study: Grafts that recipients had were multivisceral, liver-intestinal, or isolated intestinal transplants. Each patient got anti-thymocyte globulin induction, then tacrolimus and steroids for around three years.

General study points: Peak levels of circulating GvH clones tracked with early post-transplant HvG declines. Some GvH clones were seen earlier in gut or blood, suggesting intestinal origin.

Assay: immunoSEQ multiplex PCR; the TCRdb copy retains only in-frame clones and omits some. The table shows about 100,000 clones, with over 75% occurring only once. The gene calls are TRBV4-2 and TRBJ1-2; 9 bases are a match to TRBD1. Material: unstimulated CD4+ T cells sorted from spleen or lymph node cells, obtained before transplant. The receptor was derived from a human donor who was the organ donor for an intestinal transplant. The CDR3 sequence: CASSHRDRVNYGYTF. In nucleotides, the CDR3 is TGTGCCAGCAGCCACCGGGACAGGGTTAACTATGGCTACACCTTC.